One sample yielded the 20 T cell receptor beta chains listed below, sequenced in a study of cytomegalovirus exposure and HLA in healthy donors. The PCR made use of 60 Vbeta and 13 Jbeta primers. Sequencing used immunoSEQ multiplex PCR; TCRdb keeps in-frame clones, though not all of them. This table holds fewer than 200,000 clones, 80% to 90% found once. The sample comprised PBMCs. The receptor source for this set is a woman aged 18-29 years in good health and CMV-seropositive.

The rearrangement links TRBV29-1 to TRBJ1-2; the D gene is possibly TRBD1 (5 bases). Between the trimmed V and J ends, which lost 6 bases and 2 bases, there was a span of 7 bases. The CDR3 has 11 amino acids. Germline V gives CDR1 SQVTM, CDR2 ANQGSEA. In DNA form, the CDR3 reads TGCAGCGTCAGGGTGAACTATGGCTACACCTTC. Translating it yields CSVRVNYGYTF.

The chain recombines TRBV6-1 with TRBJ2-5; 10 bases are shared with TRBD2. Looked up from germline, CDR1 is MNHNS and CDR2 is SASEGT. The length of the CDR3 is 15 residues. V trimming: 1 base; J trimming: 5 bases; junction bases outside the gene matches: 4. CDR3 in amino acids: CASSEESGGAETQYF. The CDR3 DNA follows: TGTGCCAGCAGTGAAGAAAGCGGGGGGGCGGAGACCCAGTACTTC.

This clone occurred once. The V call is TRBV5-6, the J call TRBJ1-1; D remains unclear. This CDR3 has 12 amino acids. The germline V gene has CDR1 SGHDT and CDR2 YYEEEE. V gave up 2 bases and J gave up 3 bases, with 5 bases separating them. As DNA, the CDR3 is TGTGCCAGCAGCTTCCGGGACACTGAAGCTTTCTTT. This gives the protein CASSFRDTEAFF.

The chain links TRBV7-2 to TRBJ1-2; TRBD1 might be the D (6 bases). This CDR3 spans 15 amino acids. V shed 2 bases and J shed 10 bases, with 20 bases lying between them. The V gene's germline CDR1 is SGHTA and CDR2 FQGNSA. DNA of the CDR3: TGTGCCAGCAGCTTACTTATAGAGACAGGAGGTGCCTACACCTTC. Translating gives CASSLLIETGGAYTF.

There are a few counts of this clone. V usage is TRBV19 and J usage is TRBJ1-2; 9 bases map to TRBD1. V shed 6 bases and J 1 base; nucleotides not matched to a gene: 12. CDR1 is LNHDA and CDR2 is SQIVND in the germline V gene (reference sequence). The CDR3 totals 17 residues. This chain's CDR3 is CASRKGQGRAINYGYTF. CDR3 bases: TGTGCCAGTAGGAAGGGACAGGGTCGCGCGATTAACTATGGCTACACCTTC.

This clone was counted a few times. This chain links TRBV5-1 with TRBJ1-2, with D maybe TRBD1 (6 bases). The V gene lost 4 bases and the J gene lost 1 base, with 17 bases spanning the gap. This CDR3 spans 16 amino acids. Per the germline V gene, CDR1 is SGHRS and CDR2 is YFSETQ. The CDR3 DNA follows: TGCGCCAGCAGCACGGACAGCACTGGAATTAACTATGGCTACACCTTC. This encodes CASSTDSTGINYGYTF.

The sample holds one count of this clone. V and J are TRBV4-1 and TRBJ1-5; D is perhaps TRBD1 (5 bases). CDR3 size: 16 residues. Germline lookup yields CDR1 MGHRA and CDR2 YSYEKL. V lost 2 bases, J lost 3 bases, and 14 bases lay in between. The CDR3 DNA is TGCGCCAGCAGCCAACCCGCGAAGGGGATCAATCAGCCCCAGCATTTT. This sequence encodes CASSQPAKGINQPQHF.

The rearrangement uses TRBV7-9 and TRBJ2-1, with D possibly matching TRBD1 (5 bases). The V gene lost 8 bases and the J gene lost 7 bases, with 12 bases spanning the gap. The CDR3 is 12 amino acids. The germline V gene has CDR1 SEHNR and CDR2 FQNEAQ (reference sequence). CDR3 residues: CASRQGTNEQFF. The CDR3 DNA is TGTGCCAGCCGGCAGGGCACGAATGAGCAGTTCTTC.

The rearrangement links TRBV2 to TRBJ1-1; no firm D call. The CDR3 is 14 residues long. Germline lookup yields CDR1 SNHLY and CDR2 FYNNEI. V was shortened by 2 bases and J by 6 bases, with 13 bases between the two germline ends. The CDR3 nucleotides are TGTGCCAGCAGTGAAAACGGGGAAATCGCTGAAGCTTTCTTT. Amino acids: CASSENGEIAEAFF.

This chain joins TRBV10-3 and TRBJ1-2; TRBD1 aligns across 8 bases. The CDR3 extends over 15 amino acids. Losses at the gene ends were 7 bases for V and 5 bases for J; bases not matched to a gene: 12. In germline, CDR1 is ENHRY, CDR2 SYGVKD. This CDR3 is CAITLGQGDEYGYTF. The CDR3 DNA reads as TGTGCCATCACTTTAGGACAGGGAGACGAGTATGGCTACACCTTC.

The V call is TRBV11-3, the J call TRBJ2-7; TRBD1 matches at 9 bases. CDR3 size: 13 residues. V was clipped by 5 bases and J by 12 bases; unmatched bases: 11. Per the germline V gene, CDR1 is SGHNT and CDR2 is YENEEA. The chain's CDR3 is CASSHRDRDIVYF. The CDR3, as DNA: TGTGCCAGCAGCCACCGGGACAGGGACATTGTGTACTTC.

The CDR3 DNA reads as TGTGCCAGCAGCCCGAGGACTAGCGGGGGCCCGAACACCGGGGAGCTGTTTTTT. This translates into CASSPRTSGGPNTGELFF. J is TRBJ2-2 and V is TRBV7-9, with 13 bases identical to TRBD2. The length of the CDR3 is 18 residues. V shed 5 bases, J shed 0 bases, and the junction held 6 bases outside the gene matches. Looked up from germline, CDR1 is SEHNR and CDR2 is FQNEAQ (reference sequence). The full variable domain, in which reference TRBV7-9 and TRBJ2-2 provide the parts outside the CDR3, is DTGVSQNPRHKITKRGQNVTFRCDPISEHNRLYWYRQTLGQGPEFLTYFQNEAQLEKSRLLSDRFSAERPKGSFSTLEIQRTEQGDSAMYLCASSPRTSGGPNTGELFFGEGSRLTVL.

The CDR3 coding sequence is TGTGCCAGCAGTATAGCGGGGAACAATGAGCAGTTCTTC. This sequence encodes CASSIAGNNEQFF. The rearrangement links TRBV6-1 to TRBJ2-1; 8 bases are a match to TRBD2. After removal of 5 bases from V and 5 bases from J, the junction contained 2 bases not matched to a gene. Per germline, CDR1 MNHNS and CDR2 SASEGT. The CDR3 contains 13 residues.

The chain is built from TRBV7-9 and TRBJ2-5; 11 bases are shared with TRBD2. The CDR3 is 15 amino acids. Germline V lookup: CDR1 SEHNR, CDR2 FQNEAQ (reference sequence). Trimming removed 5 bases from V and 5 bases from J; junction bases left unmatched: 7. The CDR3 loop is CASSTVAGGLETQYF. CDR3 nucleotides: TGTGCCAGCAGCACGGTAGCGGGGGGGCTTGAGACCCAGTACTTC.

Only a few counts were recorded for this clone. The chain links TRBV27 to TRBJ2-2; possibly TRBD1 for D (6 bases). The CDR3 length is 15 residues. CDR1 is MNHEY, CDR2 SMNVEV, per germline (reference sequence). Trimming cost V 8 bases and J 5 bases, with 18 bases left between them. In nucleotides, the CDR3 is TGTGCCAGCGGAGAACCCGGACAGAGAACCGGGGAGCTGTTTTTT. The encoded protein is CASGEPGQRTGELFF.

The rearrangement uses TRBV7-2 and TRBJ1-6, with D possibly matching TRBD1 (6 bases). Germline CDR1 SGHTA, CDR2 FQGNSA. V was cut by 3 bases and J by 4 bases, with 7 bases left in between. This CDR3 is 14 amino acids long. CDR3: CASSFGQYNSPLHF. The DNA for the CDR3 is TGTGCCAGCAGCTTCGGACAGTATAATTCACCCCTCCACTTT.

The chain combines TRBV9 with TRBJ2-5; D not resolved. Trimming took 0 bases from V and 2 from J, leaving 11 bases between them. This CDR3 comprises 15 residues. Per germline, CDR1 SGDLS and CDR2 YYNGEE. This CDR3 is CASSVAIDFQETQYF. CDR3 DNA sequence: TGTGCCAGCAGCGTAGCGATCGACTTTCAAGAGACCCAGTACTTC.

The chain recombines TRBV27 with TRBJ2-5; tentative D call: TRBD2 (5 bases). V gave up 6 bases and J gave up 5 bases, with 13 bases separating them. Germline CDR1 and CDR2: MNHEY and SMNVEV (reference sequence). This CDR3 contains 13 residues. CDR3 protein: CASRRTPTETQYF. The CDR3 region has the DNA TGTGCCAGCAGAAGGACTCCGACGGAGACCCAGTACTTC.

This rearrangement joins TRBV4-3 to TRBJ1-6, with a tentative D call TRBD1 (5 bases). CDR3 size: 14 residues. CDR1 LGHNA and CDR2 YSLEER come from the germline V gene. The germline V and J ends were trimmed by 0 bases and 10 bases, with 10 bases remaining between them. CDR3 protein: CASSQDLGRSPLHF. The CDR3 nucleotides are TGCGCCAGCAGCCAAGATCTGGGGCGATCACCCCTCCACTTT.

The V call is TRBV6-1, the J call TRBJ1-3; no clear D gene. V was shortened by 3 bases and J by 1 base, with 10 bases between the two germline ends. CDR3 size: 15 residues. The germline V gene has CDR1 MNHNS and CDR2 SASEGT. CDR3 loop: CASSDGSQSGNTIYF. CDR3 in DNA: TGTGCCAGCAGTGACGGGAGTCAGTCTGGAAACACCATATATTTT.